Given below is one T cell receptor (beta chain) in context. Its antigen has not been determined. One base away there is no much larger clone; base qualities are not given. Via the germline V gene (reference sequence), CDR1 is LNHDA and CDR2 SQIVND. V sheds 4 bases and J sheds 2 bases, leaving 15 bases between their ends. The CDR3 sequence holds 16 residues, the cysteine and phenylalanine included. Only the CDR3 DNA stays, 48 bases, in frame from base 1. This entry belongs to a study of T cell repertoires in cytomegalovirus infection (dated by TCRdb to between 2018 and 2020). Some background on the complete study: Peptide stimulations targeted recently identified HLA-C-restricted CMV epitopes, whose presentation resists viral immunomodulation, together with well-studied HLA-B-restricted epitopes. The HLA type of each donor mattered for the analysis, because public TCR beta signatures pointed to carriage of CMV infection along with the matching HLA type. Study-wide findings and limitations: Cumulative frequency of public TCR beta family members discriminated carriers of CMV infection plus the relevant HLA type in this cohort and an independent approximately 350-donor cohort. The ex vivo response was dominated by HLA-C-restricted CMV-specific TCR beta clonotypes, which also provided the single most frequent clonotype in two of eight donors.

Sequencing was performed on an Illumina HiSeq 1500. TCRdb ran its own pipeline on the public reads, namely fastp trimming at Q25 and MiXCR clone calling, and kept in-frame beta chains. Every CDR3 protein is listed once, alongside the most common genes and DNA of its rows. The sample contains approximately 110,000 distinct CDR3 sequences, about 30% of them found a single time. 81% of the sample lies in the top ten. Per the publication, the treatment or condition label means: in vitro stimulation with specific CMV peptide epitopes to enrich CMV-specific T cells. Sequenced here: CD8+ T cells from cultured PBMCs, sampled from culture after CMV antigen stimulation. The sequence derives from a human donor in good health (CMV status not recorded). Some clones in this sample may be carry-over from other donors' samples. The rearrangement joined TRBV19 to TRBJ1-5; the D gene cannot be resolved reliably. The CDR3 protein sequence reads: CASSTVGRSGNQPQHF. In nucleotide form, the sequence is TGTGCCAGTAGTACCGTGGGGAGGTCCGGCAATCAGCCCCAGCATTTT.